The TCR beta chain under discussion was sequenced for a study of cytomegalovirus exposure and HLA in healthy donors. About the study: Inside one of the first data releases sat some 93 million unique TCRs taken from HLA-typed donors.

The PCR had 60 Vbeta and 13 Jbeta primers. Generated by immunoSEQ multiplex PCR, the TCRdb table keeps only in-frame clones and is missing some. The sample records approximately 93,000 clones, over 55% being singletons. Trimming removed 3 bases at V and 1 base at J, with 10 bases between. This CDR3 has 15 residues. CDR1 is ENHRY and CDR2 is SYGVKD in the germline V gene. The receptor was isolated from a boy younger than 18 in good health and CMV-seropositive. V is TRBV10-3 and J is TRBJ2-1; possibly TRBD2 for D (5 bases). The sample was PBMCs. The CDR3 bases are TGTGCCATCAGTGAATCGGGGTCGTCCTACAATGAGCAGTTCTTC. Protein product: CAISESGSSYNEQFF.